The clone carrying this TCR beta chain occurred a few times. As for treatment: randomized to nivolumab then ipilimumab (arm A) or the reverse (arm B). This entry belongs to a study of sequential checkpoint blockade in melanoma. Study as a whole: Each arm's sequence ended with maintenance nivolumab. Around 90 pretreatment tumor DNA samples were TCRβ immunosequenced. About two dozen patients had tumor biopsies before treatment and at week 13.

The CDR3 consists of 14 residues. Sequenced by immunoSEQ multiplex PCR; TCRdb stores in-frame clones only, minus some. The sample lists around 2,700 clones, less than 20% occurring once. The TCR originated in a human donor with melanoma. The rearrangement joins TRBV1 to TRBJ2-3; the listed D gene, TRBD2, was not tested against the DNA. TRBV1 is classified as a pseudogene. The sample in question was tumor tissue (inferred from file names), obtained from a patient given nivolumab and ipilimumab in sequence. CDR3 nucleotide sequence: TGCGCCAGCAGCCCTGGACTAGCGAAGGATACGCAGTATTTT. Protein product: CASSPGLAKDTQYF.